Sequencing of this T cell receptor beta chain was carried out in a study of T-cell memory formation after mild COVID-19. Using constant-segment primers, 5'RACE produced TCR alpha and TCR beta cDNA libraries carrying sample barcodes and UMIs. One entry per CDR3 protein results from TCRdb running MiXCR on the 5' RACE reads. The sample yields about 610,000 distinct CDR3 sequences, 15% to 20% seen once. Study-wide results and caveats: Contracting clones localized mainly to CM and EM when CD4+ and mainly to EMRA when CD8+. Clones that got smaller from day 15 to 85 had even CD4/CD8, while clones growing later tipped toward CD4+. Some responding clones appeared in pre-infection memory, suggesting cross-reactive memory joined.

A note on this clonotype: The antigen is undetermined.

The CDR3 extends over 15 amino acids. Trimming at V came to 5 bases and at J to 0 bases, leaving 4 bases not matched to a gene. This TCR derives from an adult woman who had mild COVID-19 (a few samples of this study predate the infection). Cell type and time point are not known. This chain joins TRBV12-3 or TRBV12-4 and TRBJ2-1, with 7 nucleotides matching TRBD2. Material: PBMCs or a T cell subset sorted from them (not recorded which). In nucleotides, the CDR3 is TGTGCCAGCAGTAGTAGCGGGCCCTCCTACAATGAGCAGTTCTTC. Amino acid sequence: CASSSSGPSYNEQFF.